Listed here are 30 T cell receptor beta chains from one sample, sequenced in a study of cytomegalovirus exposure and HLA in healthy donors. The PCR ran on 60 Vbeta and 13 Jbeta primers. Clones were sequenced by immunoSEQ multiplex PCR, and TCRdb holds only the in-frame ones, with some missing. Here the sample table reports 25,000 to 30,000 clones. Sequenced: PBMCs. Receptors were obtained from a young man in good health and CMV-seronegative.

The chain employs TRBV19 and TRBJ2-2; 11 bases map to TRBD1. The CDR3 sequence is 15 residues long. The V gene end was trimmed by 7 bases and the J gene end by 6 bases; junction bases not matched to a gene: 7. From germline, CDR1 is LNHDA and CDR2 SQIVND (reference sequence). The CDR3 bases are TGTGCCAGTACCTTTCTGGGACAGGGGGCCGGGGAGCTGTTTTTT. This codes for CASTFLGQGAGELFF.

The rearrangement joins TRBV9 to TRBJ2-5, with D hard to call. Germline assignment: CDR1 SGDLS and CDR2 YYNGEE. Trimming pared 2 bases from V and 1 base from J, leaving 9 bases between. The CDR3 is 14 amino acids. CDR3 sequence: CASSVDFLQETQYF. As DNA, the CDR3 is TGTGCCAGCAGCGTCGACTTTCTCCAAGAGACCCAGTACTTC.

The gene calls are TRBV5-1 and TRBJ2-7, with TRBD1 as a possible D gene (6 bases). CDR1 and CDR2 from the germline V gene are SGHRS and YFSETQ. This CDR3 comprises 13 residues. The V end was cut by 6 bases, the J end by 5 bases, with 15 bases between. CDR3 sequence reads: CASKQGVGDEQYF. The DNA of the CDR3 is TGCGCCAGCAAACAGGGTGTAGGTGACGAGCAGTACTTC.

This CDR3 reads CSATGTGPVIQYF. The CDR3 DNA sequence: TGCAGCGCAACCGGGACAGGGCCGGTCATTCAGTACTTC. The chain joins TRBV29-1 to TRBJ2-4, with 9 bases identical to TRBD1. Germline trimming cut 7 bases from V and 9 bases from J; bases unmatched to any gene: 10. The CDR3 has 13 residues. Germline V gives CDR1 SQVTM, CDR2 ANQGSEA. The variable domain in full, with the rest retrieved from reference TRBV29-1 and TRBJ2-4, is SAVISQKPSRDICQRGTSLTIQCQVDSQVTMMFWYRQQPGQSLTLIATANQGSEATYESGFVIDKFPISRPNLTFSTLTVSNMSPEDSSIYLCSATGTGPVIQYFGAGTRLSVL.

V gene TRBV7-9 combines with J gene TRBJ1-1; D is undetermined. The CDR3 loop spans 14 amino acids. V was shortened by 4 bases and J by 2 bases, with 11 bases between the two germline ends. Germline V CDR1 and CDR2: SEHNR, FQNEAQ (reference sequence). CDR3 amino acids: CASSSTESNTEAFF. The CDR3 coding sequence is TGTGCCAGCAGCTCGACGGAGAGTAACACTGAAGCTTTCTTT. The entire variable domain, with the rest obtained from reference TRBV7-9 and TRBJ1-1, is as follows: DTGVSQNPRHKITKRGQNVTFRCDPISEHNRLYWYRQTLGQGPEFLTYFQNEAQLEKSRLLSDRFSAERPKGSFSTLEIQRTEQGDSAMYLCASSSTESNTEAFFGQGTRLTVV.

V and J are TRBV29-1 and TRBJ1-1; no clear D. The CDR3 is 13 amino acids. Trimming took off 7 bases at V and 1 base at J, with 13 bases between the two ends. Looked up from germline, CDR1 is SQVTM and CDR2 is ANQGSEA. Here the CDR3 reads CSALRSPNTEAFF. In nucleotides, the CDR3 is TGCAGCGCCCTACGGAGCCCGAACACTGAAGCTTTCTTT.

This sequence joins TRBV4-2 and TRBJ1-2; D is possibly TRBD1 (5 bases). V was trimmed by 4 bases and J by 2 bases, leaving 14 bases between them. The CDR3 has 15 residues. Germline CDR1 LGHNA, CDR2 YNFKEQ. CDR3 coding DNA: TGTGCCAGCAGCCCCAGCCCGACAGTGAACTATGGCTACACCTTC. Its translation is CASSPSPTVNYGYTF.

The V call is TRBV7-9, the J call TRBJ2-6, with TRBD1 matching 8 bases. From germline, CDR1 is SEHNR and CDR2 FQNEAQ (reference sequence). After removal of 1 base from V and 0 bases from J, the junction contained 5 bases not matched to a gene. This CDR3 is built from 18 residues. This CDR3 is CASSLGWTGSSGANVLTF. For the CDR3, the DNA is TGTGCCAGCAGCTTAGGTTGGACAGGGAGCTCTGGGGCCAACGTCCTGACTTTC.

V gene TRBV2 combines with J gene TRBJ2-1; D is undetermined. This CDR3 has 13 residues. Germline CDR1 is SNHLY and CDR2 is FYNNEI. The ends were cut back, 8 bases at V and 7 bases at J, with 15 bases in the middle. DNA for the CDR3: TGTGCCAGCTCCGAGGCGGTGACTAATGAGCAGTTCTTC. Amino acid sequence: CASSEAVTNEQFF. The full variable domain, rest sourced from reference TRBV2 and TRBJ2-1, is EPEVTQTPSHQVTQMGQEVILRCVPISNHLYFYWYRQILGQKVEFLVSFYNNEISEKSEIFDDQFSVERPDGSNFTLKIRSTKLEDSAMYFCASSEAVTNEQFFGPGTRLTVL.

The rearrangement joins TRBV7-6 to TRBJ2-1, with a possible D match to TRBD1 (5 bases). Germline-derived CDR1 and CDR2 are SGHVS and FNYEAQ. CDR3 length: 15 amino acids. The V end was cut by 2 bases, the J end by 8 bases, with 16 bases between. CDR3: CASSLMTAVSDEQFF. The CDR3 DNA reads TGTGCCAGCAGCTTAATGACAGCCGTAAGTGATGAGCAGTTCTTC.

The CDR3 sequence: CASSLDRGTVNYGYTF. CDR3 DNA sequence: TGTGCCAGCAGTTTGGACAGGGGGACGGTTAACTATGGCTACACCTTC. This rearrangement joins TRBV6-5 to TRBJ1-2, with TRBD1 identical over 10 bases. In germline, CDR1 is MNHEY, CDR2 SVGAGI. V shed 4 bases and J 1 base; nucleotides not matched to a gene: 6. CDR3 length equals 16 residues.

The chain combines TRBV7-2 with TRBJ2-7; 8 nucleotides line up with TRBD2. The CDR3 is made up of 13 amino acids. Germline V gene sequence: CDR1 SGHTA, CDR2 FQGNSA. Trimming took 4 bases from V and 6 from J; bases not matched to a gene: 5. The CDR3 DNA reads TGTGCCAGCAGCTACCGGGGGGGTTCCGAGCAGTACTTC. This encodes CASSYRGGSEQYF.

J is TRBJ2-1 and V is TRBV5-6; D may be TRBD1 (5 bases). This CDR3 spans 15 amino acids. CDR1 is SGHDT, CDR2 YYEEEE, per germline. V shed 0 bases and J shed 3 bases, with 10 bases lying between them. DNA for the CDR3: TGTGCCAGCAGCTTGGCCGAGACAGTCTACAATGAGCAGTTCTTC. Protein: CASSLAETVYNEQFF.

Here the CDR3 reads CASRLQGTTEAFF. As DNA, the CDR3 is TGTGCCAGCAGACTACAGGGAACCACTGAAGCTTTCTTT. The chain employs TRBV2 and TRBJ1-1, with D possibly matching TRBD1 (6 bases). The CDR3 has 13 amino acids. CDR1 SNHLY and CDR2 FYNNEI come from the germline V gene. V was cut by 6 bases and J by 4 bases, with 12 bases left in between.

This chain uses TRBV7-9 with TRBJ1-2; D perhaps matches TRBD1 (5 bases). The CDR3 has 14 amino acids. The germline gives CDR1 SEHNR, CDR2 FQNEAQ (reference sequence). Trimming shortened V by 1 base and J by 2 bases, and 8 bases separated the two germline ends. The CDR3 sequence: CASSLGAGNYGYTF. For the CDR3, the DNA is TGTGCCAGCAGCTTAGGGGCAGGGAACTATGGCTACACCTTC.

The chain combines TRBV28 with TRBJ2-5; D call uncertain. The CDR3 extends over 12 amino acids. Germline CDR1 is MDHEN and CDR2 is SYDVKM. Trimming pared 7 bases from V and 4 bases from J, leaving 10 bases between. CDR3 amino acids: CASKESGETQYF. In nucleotides, the CDR3 is TGTGCCAGCAAAGAGTCTGGAGAGACCCAGTACTTC.

The V call is TRBV11-2, the J call TRBJ2-2, with 9 bases identical to TRBD2. The junction had 10 bases not matched to a gene; V was cut back by 5 bases and J by 6 bases. The CDR3 totals 16 residues. Per the germline V gene, CDR1 is SGHAT and CDR2 is FQNNGV. This chain's CDR3 is CASSKGGGVFPGELFF. The CDR3 DNA sequence: TGTGCCAGCAGCAAGGGCGGGGGGGTCTTTCCCGGGGAGCTGTTTTTT.

V usage is TRBV15 and J usage is TRBJ2-3; weak D call: TRBD2 (6 bases). V was pared by 3 bases and J by 0 bases, with 19 bases between. The CDR3 has 18 residues. Per the germline V gene, CDR1 is LNHNV and CDR2 is YYDKDF (reference sequence). CDR3 bases: TGTGCCACCAGCAGGGGACTCCTCGCTGGGCAAAGCACAGATACGCAGTATTTT. Residues: CATSRGLLAGQSTDTQYF.

The V call is TRBV19, the J call TRBJ1-1; the match to TRBD1 covers 9 bases. Germline values: CDR1 LNHDA, CDR2 SQIVND (reference sequence). After removal of 6 bases from V and 2 bases from J, the junction contained 7 bases not matched to a gene. The CDR3 covers 15 residues. CDR3 in amino acids: CASSAYRGRNTEAFF. In nucleotides, the CDR3 is TGTGCCAGTAGCGCCTACAGGGGGCGCAACACTGAAGCTTTCTTT.

The chain uses TRBV6-5 and TRBJ1-1; 10 bases are a match to TRBD1. Germline CDR1 reads MNHEY; CDR2 reads SVGAGI. The CDR3 covers 14 residues. Germline trimming cut 8 bases from V and 5 bases from J; bases unmatched to any gene: 8. The DNA for the CDR3 is TGTGCCAGCTGTCGACAGGGGGCGAGAACTGAAGCTTTCTTT. This translates into CASCRQGARTEAFF.

V is TRBV13 and J is TRBJ1-4; D is perhaps TRBD1 (6 bases). V shed 5 bases and J shed 7 bases, with 14 bases lying between them. This CDR3 has 14 amino acids. Per germline, CDR1 PRHDT and CDR2 FYEKMQ (reference sequence). The CDR3 region is CASSRQAFGEKLFF. CDR3 bases: TGTGCCAGCAGCCGACAGGCTTTCGGTGAAAAACTGTTTTTT.

The V and J genes are TRBV5-8 and TRBJ1-5; D not certain. Between the trimmed V and J ends, which lost 0 bases and 0 bases, there was a span of 4 bases. Germline V gene sequence: CDR1 SGHTS, CDR2 YDEGEE. This CDR3 is 14 amino acids long. As DNA, the CDR3 is TGTGCCAGCAGCTTGGCTCCTAGCAATCAGCCCCAGCATTTT. This sequence encodes CASSLAPSNQPQHF.

The V call is TRBV11-2, the J call TRBJ2-1; TRBD2 matches 11 bases. V lost 5 bases to trimming and J lost 7 bases; unmatched junction nucleotides: 16. The germline V gene has CDR1 SGHAT and CDR2 FQNNGV. The CDR3 has 18 residues. The CDR3 DNA sequence: TGTGCCAGCAGCCCGGGACTAGCGGCGATGAACAGTCTGAATGAGCAGTTCTTC. It codes for CASSPGLAAMNSLNEQFF. The variable domain in full, with the rest retrieved from reference TRBV11-2 and TRBJ2-1, is EAGVAQSPRYKIIEKRQSVAFWCNPISGHATLYWYQQILGQGPKLLIQFQNNGVVDDSQLPKDRFSAERLKGVDSTLKIQPAKLEDSAVYLCASSPGLAAMNSLNEQFFGPGTRLTVL.

V usage is TRBV11-1 and J usage is TRBJ2-7; 12 bases fit TRBD2. The V gene's germline CDR1 is SGHAT and CDR2 FQDESV (reference sequence). The CDR3 covers 15 residues. V shed 4 bases and J 7 bases; nucleotides not matched to a gene: 8. CDR3 bases: TGTGCCAGCAGCTCAGGACTAGCGGGAATCTGGGAGCAGTACTTC. Translating gives CASSSGLAGIWEQYF.

The V gene is TRBV6-5, the J gene TRBJ1-2; 9 bases line up with TRBD1. Germline CDR1 and CDR2: MNHEY and SVGAGI. The CDR3 consists of 13 residues. V lost 6 bases to trimming and J lost 7 bases; unmatched junction nucleotides: 6. The CDR3 bases are TGTGCCAGCAGGGAGACAGGGGGATTTGGCTACACCTTC. Translated, it gives CASRETGGFGYTF.

The CDR3 DNA is TGTGCCAGTAGTCTCCAGGGGCCCCAAGAGACCCAGTACTTC. It is translated as CASSLQGPQETQYF. The chain has TRBV19 and TRBJ2-5; D possibly corresponds to TRBD1 (6 bases). V lost 5 bases, J lost 1 base, and 11 bases lay in between. This CDR3 contains 14 residues. Germline-derived CDR1 and CDR2 are LNHDA and SQIVND (reference sequence). Variable domain in full (rest from reference TRBV19 and TRBJ2-5): DGGITQSPKYLFRKEGQNVTLSCEQNLNHDAMYWYRQDPGQGLRLIYYSQIVNDFQKGDIAEGYSVSREKKESFPLTVTSAQKNPTAFYLCASSLQGPQETQYFGPGTRLLVL.

This chain links TRBV9 with TRBJ2-2; D might be TRBD2 (5 bases). The germline CDR1 and CDR2 sequences are SGDLS and YYNGEE. V gave up 0 bases and J gave up 6 bases, with 18 bases separating them. The CDR3 has 17 residues. The CDR3 region is CASSVGVSGYLSGELFF. In DNA form, the CDR3 reads TGTGCCAGCAGCGTAGGAGTATCGGGGTACCTCTCCGGGGAGCTGTTTTTT.

The CDR3 DNA is TGTGCCAGTGGGATACAGGGACCCACAGATACGCAGTATTTT. The encoded protein is CASGIQGPTDTQYF. This chain joins TRBV19 and TRBJ2-3; possible D gene TRBD1, 6 bases. The length of the CDR3 is 14 residues. Trimming left V 8 bases short and J 2 bases short, with 14 bases between. CDR1 LNHDA and CDR2 SQIVND come from the germline V gene (reference sequence).

The V and J genes are TRBV11-1 and TRBJ2-7; D remains ambiguous. The V gene's germline CDR1 is SGHAT and CDR2 FQDESV (reference sequence). There are 11 residues in the CDR3. The V gene lost 5 bases and the J gene lost 6 bases, with 8 bases spanning the gap. The CDR3 sequence: CASSPYGEQYF. The CDR3 bases are TGTGCCAGCAGCCCCTACGGCGAGCAGTACTTC.

The chain links TRBV1 to TRBJ2-6; the table calls TRBD2, which could not be checked here. TRBV1 is designated a pseudogene. The length of the CDR3 is 21 residues. In DNA, the CDR3 is TGCACCAGCAGCCAAGATCGTCTTAGCGGGAGGCCCAAACCTGGGGCCAACGTCCTGACTTTC. Translation: CTSSQDRLSGRPKPGANVLTF.